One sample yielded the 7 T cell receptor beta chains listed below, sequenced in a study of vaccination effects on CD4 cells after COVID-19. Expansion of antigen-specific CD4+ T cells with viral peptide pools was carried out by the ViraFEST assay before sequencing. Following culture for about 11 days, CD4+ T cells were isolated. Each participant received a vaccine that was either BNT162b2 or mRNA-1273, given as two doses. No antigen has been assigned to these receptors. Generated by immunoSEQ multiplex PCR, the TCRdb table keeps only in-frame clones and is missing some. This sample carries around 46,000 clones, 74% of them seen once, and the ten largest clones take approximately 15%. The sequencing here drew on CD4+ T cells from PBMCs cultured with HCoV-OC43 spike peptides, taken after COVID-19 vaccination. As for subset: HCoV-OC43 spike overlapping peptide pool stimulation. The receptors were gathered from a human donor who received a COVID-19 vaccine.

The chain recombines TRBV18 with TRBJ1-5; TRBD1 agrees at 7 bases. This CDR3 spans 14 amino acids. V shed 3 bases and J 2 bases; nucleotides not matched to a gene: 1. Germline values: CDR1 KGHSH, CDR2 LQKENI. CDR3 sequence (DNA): TGTGCCAGCTCACCTGGGACAGGCAATCAGCCCCAGCATTTT. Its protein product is CASSPGTGNQPQHF.

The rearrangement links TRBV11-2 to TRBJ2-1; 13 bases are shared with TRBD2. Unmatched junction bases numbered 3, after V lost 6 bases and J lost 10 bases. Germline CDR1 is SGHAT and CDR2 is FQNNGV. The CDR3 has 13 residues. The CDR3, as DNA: TGTGCCAGCAGGTTGGGACTAGCGGGAGAGCAGTTCTTC. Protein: CASRLGLAGEQFF.

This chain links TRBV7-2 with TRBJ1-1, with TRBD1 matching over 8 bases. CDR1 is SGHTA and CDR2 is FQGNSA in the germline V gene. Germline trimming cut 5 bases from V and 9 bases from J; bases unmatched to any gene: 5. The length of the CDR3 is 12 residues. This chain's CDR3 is CASSRDRPKAFF. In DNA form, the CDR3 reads TGTGCCAGCAGCAGGGACAGGCCAAAAGCTTTCTTT.

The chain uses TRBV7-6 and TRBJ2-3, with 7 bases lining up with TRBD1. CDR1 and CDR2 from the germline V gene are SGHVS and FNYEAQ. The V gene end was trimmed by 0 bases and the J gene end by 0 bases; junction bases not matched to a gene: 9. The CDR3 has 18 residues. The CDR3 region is CASSLARVRQGSTDTQYF. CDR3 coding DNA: TGTGCCAGCAGCTTAGCGCGGGTTAGACAGGGAAGCACAGATACGCAGTATTTT.

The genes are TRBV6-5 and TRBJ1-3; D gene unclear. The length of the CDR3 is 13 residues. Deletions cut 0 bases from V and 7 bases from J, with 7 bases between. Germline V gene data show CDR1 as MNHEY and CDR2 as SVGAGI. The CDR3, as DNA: TGTGCCAGCAGTTACTCCCGGCGGAACACCATATATTTT. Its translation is CASSYSRRNTIYF.

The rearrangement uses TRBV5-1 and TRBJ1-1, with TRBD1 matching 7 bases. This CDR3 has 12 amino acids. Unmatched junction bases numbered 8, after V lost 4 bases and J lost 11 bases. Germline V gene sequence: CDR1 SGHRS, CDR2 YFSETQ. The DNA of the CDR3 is TGCGCCAGCAGCCGGGACAGCGGAGGGGCTTTCTTT. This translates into CASSRDSGGAFF.

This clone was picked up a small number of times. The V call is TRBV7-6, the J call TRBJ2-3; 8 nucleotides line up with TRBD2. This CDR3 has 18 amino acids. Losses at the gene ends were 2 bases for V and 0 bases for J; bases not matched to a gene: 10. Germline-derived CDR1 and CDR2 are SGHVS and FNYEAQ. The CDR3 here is CASSLRTSGASSTDTQYF. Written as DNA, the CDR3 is TGTGCCAGCAGCTTACGAACTAGCGGTGCGTCTAGCACAGATACGCAGTATTTT.